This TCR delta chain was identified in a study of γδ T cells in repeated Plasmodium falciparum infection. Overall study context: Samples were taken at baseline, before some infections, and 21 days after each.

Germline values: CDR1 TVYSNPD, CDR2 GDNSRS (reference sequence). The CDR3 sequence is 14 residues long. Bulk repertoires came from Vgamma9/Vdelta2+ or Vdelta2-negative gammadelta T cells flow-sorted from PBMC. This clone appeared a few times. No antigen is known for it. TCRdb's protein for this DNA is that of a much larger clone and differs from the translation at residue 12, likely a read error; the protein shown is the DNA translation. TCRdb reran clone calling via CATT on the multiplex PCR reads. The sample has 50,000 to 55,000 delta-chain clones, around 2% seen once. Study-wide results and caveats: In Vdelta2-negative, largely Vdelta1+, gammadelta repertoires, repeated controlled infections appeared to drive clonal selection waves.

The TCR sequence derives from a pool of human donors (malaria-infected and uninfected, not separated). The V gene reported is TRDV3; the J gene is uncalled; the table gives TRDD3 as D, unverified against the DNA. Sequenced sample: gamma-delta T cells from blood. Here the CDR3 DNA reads TGTGCCTTCAGGGGGGACACGTACACCGATAAACCCATCTTT. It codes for CAFRGDTYTDKPIF.